The rows below give T cell receptor beta chains drawn from one sample of a study of graft-versus-host responses after intestinal transplantation. Their cognate antigens are unknown. The assay was immunoSEQ multiplex PCR, and TCRdb's table has in-frame clones only and misses some. Counted here are some 110,000 clones, just over 90% occurring once; the ten biggest clones make up approximately 0.25%. The source was unstimulated CD4+ T cells sorted from spleen or lymph node cells, collected before transplant. The receptors here all came from a human donor who was the organ donor for an intestinal transplant. The CDR3 runs from the conserved cysteine through the conserved F or W. A D gene is named only where the DNA matches it firmly. Size is stated for part of the rows, as once, few or many counts, or as a class when the clone is expanded.

j_call: TRBJ2-2
cdr3_length: 17
v_call: TRBV9
clone_size: -
d_call: -
cdr3_nt: TGTGCCAGCAGCGTAGAAGGTTCACCCAGGAACACCGGGGAGCTGTTTTTT
cdr3_aa: CASSVEGSPRNTGELFF

j_call: TRBJ1-2
cdr3_length: 12
v_call: TRBV28
clone_size: -
d_call: -
cdr3_nt: TGTGCCAGCAGCGGGACAAACTATGGCTACACCTTC
cdr3_aa: CASSGTNYGYTF

j_call: TRBJ1-2
cdr3_length: 13
v_call: TRBV27
clone_size: -
d_call: -
cdr3_nt: TGTGCCAGCAGTTTGTGGCCGAACTATGGCTACACCTTC
cdr3_aa: CASSLWPNYGYTF

j_call: TRBJ1-4
cdr3_length: 13
v_call: TRBV5-1
clone_size: -
d_call: -
cdr3_nt: TGCGCCAGCAGCTTGGAAGCAAATGAAAAACTGTTTTTT
cdr3_aa: CASSLEANEKLFF

j_call: TRBJ2-7
cdr3_length: 13
v_call: TRBV19
clone_size: -
d_call: -
cdr3_nt: TGTGCCAGTAGGTCGGCGGGAACCTACGAGCAGTACTTC
cdr3_aa: CASRSAGTYEQYF

j_call: TRBJ2-4
cdr3_length: 15
v_call: TRBV7-8
clone_size: -
d_call: -
cdr3_nt: TGTGCCAGCAGCTTAGACGGACTAGCCAAAAACATTCAGTACTTC
cdr3_aa: CASSLDGLAKNIQYF

j_call: TRBJ1-4
cdr3_length: 13
v_call: TRBV2
clone_size: -
d_call: -
cdr3_nt: TGTGCCACCAGGTCGCGTTCCGATGAAAAACTGTTTTTT
cdr3_aa: CATRSRSDEKLFF

j_call: TRBJ2-3
cdr3_length: 15
v_call: TRBV4-1
clone_size: -
d_call: -
cdr3_nt: TGCGCCAGCAGCCAAGAAAGGGGGTTCGCAGATACGCAGTATTTT
cdr3_aa: CASSQERGFADTQYF

j_call: TRBJ1-1
cdr3_length: 14
v_call: TRBV28
clone_size: -
d_call: -
cdr3_nt: TGTGCCAGCAGTTTATCCCAGGGAGGCACTGAAGCTTTCTTT
cdr3_aa: CASSLSQGGTEAFF

j_call: TRBJ2-1
cdr3_length: 15
v_call: TRBV4-1
clone_size: few
d_call: TRBD1
cdr3_nt: TGTGCCAGCAGCCAAGAGGGACAGGGCTACAATGAGCAGTTCTTC
cdr3_aa: CASSQEGQGYNEQFF

j_call: TRBJ1-3
cdr3_length: 16
v_call: TRBV18
clone_size: -
d_call: -
cdr3_nt: TGTGCCAGCTCACCCCAACAGATAGGCTCTGGAAACACCATATATTTT
cdr3_aa: CASSPQQIGSGNTIYF

j_call: TRBJ2-3
cdr3_length: 13
v_call: TRBV11-2
clone_size: -
d_call: -
cdr3_nt: TGTGCCAGCAGCTTCATTCCCACAGATACGCAGTATTTT
cdr3_aa: CASSFIPTDTQYF

j_call: TRBJ1-2
cdr3_length: 14
v_call: TRBV30
clone_size: -
d_call: -
cdr3_nt: TGTGCCTGGAGCCTGGGACGGGGCCCGGATGGCTACACCTTC
cdr3_aa: CAWSLGRGPDGYTF

j_call: TRBJ1-5
cdr3_length: 15
v_call: TRBV6-5
clone_size: -
d_call: -
cdr3_nt: TGTGCCAGCAGCCGGACAGATTCTAGCAATCAGCCCCAGCATTTT
cdr3_aa: CASSRTDSSNQPQHF

j_call: TRBJ2-5
cdr3_length: 18
v_call: TRBV27
clone_size: -
d_call: TRBD1
cdr3_nt: TGTGCCAGCAGGTCAAATATGTTGGGACAGGGGGCATGGGAGACCCAGTACTTC
cdr3_aa: CASRSNMLGQGAWETQYF

j_call: TRBJ1-1
cdr3_length: 13
v_call: TRBV18
clone_size: -
d_call: -
cdr3_nt: TGTGCCAGCTCGTGGAAACCGAACACTGAAGCTTTCTTT
cdr3_aa: CASSWKPNTEAFF

j_call: TRBJ2-1
cdr3_length: 14
v_call: TRBV10-2
clone_size: -
d_call: -
cdr3_nt: TGCGCCAGCAGTACCGGGACCCAGTACAATGAGCAGTTCTTC
cdr3_aa: CASSTGTQYNEQFF

j_call: TRBJ1-5
cdr3_length: 13
v_call: TRBV5-4
clone_size: -
d_call: TRBD1
cdr3_nt: TGTGCCAGCAGCCGCGACAGGGACCAGCCCCAGCATTTT
cdr3_aa: CASSRDRDQPQHF

j_call: TRBJ2-1
cdr3_length: 14
v_call: TRBV28
clone_size: -
d_call: -
cdr3_nt: TGTGCCAGCAGTGGGTATACAGGGTACAATGAGCAGTTCTTC
cdr3_aa: CASSGYTGYNEQFF

j_call: TRBJ2-7
cdr3_length: 13
v_call: TRBV6-6
clone_size: -
d_call: -
cdr3_nt: TGTGCCAGCAGCCGCGATCCAACCTACGAGCAGTACTTC
cdr3_aa: CASSRDPTYEQYF

j_call: TRBJ2-5
cdr3_length: 15
v_call: TRBV21-1
clone_size: -
d_call: -
cdr3_nt: TGTGCCAGCAGCAAAGGGGACAGGGGGCAAGAGACCCAGTACTTC
cdr3_aa: CASSKGDRGQETQYF

j_call: TRBJ2-1
cdr3_length: 13
v_call: TRBV5-1
clone_size: -
d_call: -
cdr3_nt: TGCGCCAGCAGCCCCGGGACCTACAATGAGCAGTTCTTC
cdr3_aa: CASSPGTYNEQFF

j_call: TRBJ1-5
cdr3_length: 15
v_call: TRBV5-1
clone_size: -
d_call: -
cdr3_nt: TGCGCCAGCAGCTTGCTTGGGGGCTGGGATCAGCCCCAGCATTTT
cdr3_aa: CASSLLGGWDQPQHF

j_call: TRBJ2-7
cdr3_length: 17
v_call: TRBV11-1
clone_size: -
d_call: -
cdr3_nt: TGTGCCAGCAGCTTAAGGCCCGGACGGACTGCCTCCTACGAGCAGTACTTC
cdr3_aa: CASSLRPGRTASYEQYF

j_call: TRBJ2-5
cdr3_length: 18
v_call: TRBV5-6
clone_size: -
d_call: -
cdr3_nt: TGTGCCAGCAGCCAAAAAAACAGGGTTGGGGCTAGGGGAGAGACCCAGTACTTC
cdr3_aa: CASSQKNRVGARGETQYF

j_call: TRBJ1-1
cdr3_length: 11
v_call: TRBV19
clone_size: -
d_call: -
cdr3_nt: TGTGCCAGTAGTATTTACACTGAAGCTTTCTTT
cdr3_aa: CASSIYTEAFF

j_call: TRBJ2-7
cdr3_length: 15
v_call: TRBV6-6
clone_size: few
d_call: TRBD1
cdr3_nt: TGTGCCAGCAGTCCCACCCGGGGACAGGGGTACGAGCAGTACTTC
cdr3_aa: CASSPTRGQGYEQYF

j_call: TRBJ2-1
cdr3_length: 12
v_call: TRBV5-1
clone_size: -
d_call: -
cdr3_nt: TGCGCCAGCAGCCACACCTACAATGAGCAGTTCTTC
cdr3_aa: CASSHTYNEQFF

j_call: TRBJ1-1
cdr3_length: 16
v_call: TRBV5-1
clone_size: -
d_call: TRBD1
cdr3_nt: TGCGCCAGCAGCTTGTTTTCCGGGACAGATAACACTGAAGCTTTCTTT
cdr3_aa: CASSLFSGTDNTEAFF

j_call: TRBJ2-7
cdr3_length: 14
v_call: TRBV7-9
clone_size: -
d_call: TRBD1
cdr3_nt: TGTGCCAGCAGCAAGAAGAGGACAGGGGACGAGCAGTACTTC
cdr3_aa: CASSKKRTGDEQYF

j_call: TRBJ1-5
cdr3_length: 13
v_call: TRBV2
clone_size: -
d_call: -
cdr3_nt: TGTGCCAGCAGGGACAGATCCAATCAGCCCCAGCATTTT
cdr3_aa: CASRDRSNQPQHF

j_call: TRBJ2-5
cdr3_length: 17
v_call: TRBV9
clone_size: -
d_call: TRBD2
cdr3_nt: TGTGCCAGCAGCGTAGGAGGACTAGCGGGAGGCGGCGAGACCCAGTACTTC
cdr3_aa: CASSVGGLAGGGETQYF

j_call: TRBJ1-1
cdr3_length: 14
v_call: TRBV7-2
clone_size: -
d_call: -
cdr3_nt: TGTGCCAGCAGCTTTGGGCGGGGACTACCCGAAGCTTTCTTT
cdr3_aa: CASSFGRGLPEAFF